The 31 T cell receptor beta chains in this list originate from one sample, sequenced in a study of T cells in Graves' hyperthyroidism and ophthalmopathy (dated by TCRdb to about 2019). Libraries were constructed by multiplex PCR. The run used an Illumina HiSeq 2000. TCR beta CDR3 regions were amplified from RNA transcripts. A first-round RT-PCR of the TCR CDR3 used the HTBI primer set with the Qiagen OneStep RT-PCR kit. TCRdb's own reprocessing of the public reads used fastp at Q25 and MiXCR and kept productive beta chains. Rows are unified per CDR3 protein, each entry keeping the most common DNA and genes. The table for this sample lists 340,000 or so distinct CDR3 sequences; 15% to 20% of them were counted only once. In total, the top ten clones hold 45% to 55% of the sample. Sequencing was done on a sample of blood. The receptors stem from a woman between 50 and 59 years old with Graves' hyperthyroidism.

This chain uses TRBV11-3 with TRBJ2-2; D unclear. V was pared by 6 bases and J by 4 bases, with 9 bases between. This CDR3 has 13 amino acids. CDR1 and CDR2 (germline): SGHNT, YENEEA. The CDR3 loop is CASRAAGTGELFF. The CDR3 DNA follows: TGTGCCAGCAGGGCAGCAGGCACCGGGGAGCTGTTTTTT.

This clonotype has a count of ten or more. The chain employs TRBV3-1 and TRBJ2-2, with 9 nucleotides matching TRBD2. There are 17 residues in the CDR3. CDR1 is LGHDT, CDR2 YNNKEL, per germline (reference sequence). V was pared by 1 base and J by 5 bases, with 8 bases of the junction left unmatched. CDR3 sequence reads: CASSQGVAGAVTGELFF. CDR3 DNA sequence: TGTGCCAGCAGCCAAGGGGTAGCGGGAGCCGTTACCGGGGAGCTGTTTTTT.

This clonotype was observed a few times. The V call is TRBV28, the J call TRBJ2-1; D is unclear. Germline values: CDR1 MDHEN, CDR2 SYDVKM. V lost 11 bases and J 2 bases, leaving 7 bases between the germline ends. This CDR3 comprises 11 residues. CDR3 region: CACRTYNEQFF. The CDR3 region has the DNA TGTGCCTGTCGTACCTACAATGAGCAGTTCTTC.

There are a few counts of this clonotype. The V and J genes are TRBV7-3 and TRBJ2-2, with 8 bases lining up with TRBD2. V was pared by 4 bases and J by 4 bases, with 5 bases of the junction left unmatched. The germline V gene has CDR1 SGHTA and CDR2 FQGTGA. The CDR3 runs to 15 residues. CDR3 protein: CASSYGGLGTGELFF. Written as DNA, the CDR3 is TGTGCCAGCAGCTATGGGGGACTAGGCACCGGGGAGCTGTTTTTT.

This clonotype showed up just a few times. The chain combines TRBV7-9 with TRBJ2-5; 9 bases agree with TRBD1. The CDR3 runs to 15 residues. J lost 2 bases, V lost 3 bases, and 4 bases had no gene match. Germline lookup yields CDR1 SEHNR and CDR2 FQNEAQ (reference sequence). The CDR3 coding sequence is TGTGCCAGCAGCTTTGGGACAGGGATTCAAGAGACCCAGTACTTC. Its translation is CASSFGTGIQETQYF.

This sequence joins TRBV27 and TRBJ1-2; tentatively, D is TRBD1 (5 bases). CDR3 size: 14 residues. The V and J ends lost 3 bases and 6 bases respectively, with 14 bases between them. Germline lookup yields CDR1 MNHEY and CDR2 SMNVEV (reference sequence). The CDR3 DNA sequence: TGTGCCAGCAGTTTGTTCCCAGGGCGGGATGGCTACACCTTC. It specifies CASSLFPGRDGYTF.

CDR3 in DNA: TGTGCCAGCAGTTACCCGGCGAGGGCGGGCAATCAGCCCCAGCATTTT. Translating gives CASSYPARAGNQPQHF. The chain uses TRBV6-5 and TRBJ1-5; D unresolved. V was trimmed by 2 bases and J by 2 bases, leaving 13 bases between them. CDR1 MNHEY and CDR2 SVGAGI come from the germline V gene. The CDR3 totals 16 residues.

The CDR3 region is CASSYSTANYTF. The CDR3 region has the DNA TGTGCCAGCAGTTACTCGACAGCCAACTACACCTTC. The chain couples TRBV6-2 or TRBV6-3 to TRBJ1-2; D may be TRBD1 (5 bases). Per the germline V gene, CDR1 is MNHEY and CDR2 is SVGEGT. The CDR3 consists of 12 residues. V was cut by 0 bases and J by 10 bases, with 9 bases left in between.

The sample holds a few counts of this clonotype. This chain links TRBV12-3 or TRBV12-4 with TRBJ1-1, with D possibly TRBD1 on 6 matching bases. This CDR3 has 15 amino acids. Trimming cost V 6 bases and J 1 base, with 15 bases left between them. CDR3 region: CASRDSLHSNTEAFF. DNA for the CDR3: TGTGCCAGCAGGGACAGCCTTCACTCGAACACTGAAGCTTTCTTT.

This clonotype was seen once. This chain joins TRBV20-1 and TRBJ1-2, with D unclear. Per germline, CDR1 DFQATT and CDR2 SNEGSKA (reference sequence). The CDR3 runs 12 residues. The germline V and J ends were trimmed by 6 bases and 10 bases, with 18 bases remaining between them. The CDR3 region is CSATDQKVPYTF. The CDR3 coding sequence is TGCAGTGCCACGGACCAGAAGGTTCCCTACACCTTC.

This clonotype was counted many times. The chain couples TRBV3-1 to TRBJ1-1; no reliable D call. V shed 1 base and J shed 3 bases, with 9 bases lying between them. The germline V gene has CDR1 LGHDT and CDR2 YNNKEL (reference sequence). CDR3 length: 14 residues. CDR3: CASSQAGSDTEAFF. The CDR3 nucleotides are TGTGCCAGCAGCCAAGCGGGGTCCGACACTGAAGCTTTCTTT.

The sample holds a few counts of this clonotype. V gene TRBV28 combines with J gene TRBJ2-2, with a tentative D call TRBD1 (6 bases). The CDR3 spans 15 residues. V lost 5 bases, J lost 5 bases, and 15 bases lay in between. Per germline, CDR1 MDHEN and CDR2 SYDVKM. The CDR3 nucleotides are TGTGCCAGCAGTCCTCAGGGGCTGGGGACCGGGGAGCTGTTTTTT. Protein sequence: CASSPQGLGTGELFF.

This clonotype was counted many times. The chain uses TRBV6-2 or TRBV6-3 and TRBJ2-5; D gene ambiguous. V was trimmed by 7 bases and J by 5 bases, leaving 8 bases between them. CDR1 MNHEY and CDR2 SVGEGT come from the germline V gene. The CDR3 spans 11 residues. CDR3 region: CASKELETQYF. CDR3 nucleotide sequence: TGTGCCAGCAAGGAGTTGGAGACCCAGTACTTC.

This clonotype was found many times. This chain links TRBV6-5 with TRBJ2-1, with 10 nucleotides matching TRBD1. V dropped 2 bases and J dropped 8; count of bases not matched to a gene: 6. Germline V gene lookup returns CDR1 MNHEY and CDR2 SVGAGI. This CDR3 is 15 amino acids long. The CDR3 DNA reads TGTGCCAGCAGTTACCGCGGGACAGGGGCAGATGAGCAGTTCTTC. Residues: CASSYRGTGADEQFF.

The chain carries TRBV19 and TRBJ2-7; unclear D gene. CDR1 LNHDA and CDR2 SQIVND come from the germline V gene (reference sequence). The CDR3 loop spans 13 amino acids. Trimming pared 5 bases from V and 3 bases from J, leaving 11 bases between. In DNA form, the CDR3 reads TGTGCCAGTAGTCACTATCCATACTACGAGCAGTACTTC. The encoded protein is CASSHYPYYEQYF.

This clonotype was detected only a few times. V gene TRBV11-2 combines with J gene TRBJ1-6; 9 nucleotides align to TRBD1. This CDR3 has 16 amino acids. Germline V CDR1 and CDR2: SGHAT, FQNNGV. The ends lost 5 bases at V and 9 bases at J; junction bases unmatched: 11. As DNA, the CDR3 is TGTGCCAGCAGCCCCCCTATTGGGACAGGGATTTCACCCCTCCACTTT. It translates to CASSPPIGTGISPLHF.

This clonotype has a count of ten or more. The chain carries TRBV20-1 and TRBJ1-1; TRBD1 is a possible D gene (5 bases). V was trimmed by 0 bases and J by 6 bases, leaving 17 bases between them. CDR1 is DFQATT and CDR2 is SNEGSKA in the germline V gene (reference sequence). The CDR3 consists of 15 residues. Here the CDR3 reads CSARDQVSLGAEAFF. The CDR3 DNA is TGCAGTGCTAGAGATCAGGTCTCCTTAGGGGCTGAAGCTTTCTTT.

V is TRBV18 and J is TRBJ1-1; D may be TRBD1 (5 bases). Deletions cut 3 bases from V and 6 bases from J, with 14 bases between. This CDR3 is built from 14 residues. CDR1 and CDR2 (germline): KGHSH, LQKENI. The chain's CDR3 is CASSPRQNHPEAFF. CDR3 nucleotide sequence: TGTGCCAGCTCACCGAGACAGAACCACCCTGAAGCTTTCTTT. The variable domain in full, completed from reference TRBV18 and TRBJ1-1, reads NAGVMQNPRHLVRRRGQEARLRCSPMKGHSHVYWYRQLPEEGLKFMVYLQKENIIDESGMPKERFSAEFPKEGPSILRIQQVVRGDSAAYFCASSPRQNHPEAFFGQGTRLTVV.

This chain connects TRBV7-8 to TRBJ2-2, with a possible D match to TRBD2 (6 bases). Germline CDR1 is SGHVS and CDR2 is FQNEAQ. V was shortened by 2 bases and J by 3 bases, with 13 bases between the two germline ends. This CDR3 region has 16 residues. In DNA form, the CDR3 reads TGTGCCAGCAGCTTATTAGGCGGGGACGACACCGGGGAGCTGTTTTTT. Translated: CASSLLGGDDTGELFF.

This clonotype was observed a handful of times. The chain carries TRBV5-1 and TRBJ2-1, with 12 bases matching TRBD1. The CDR3 runs to 16 residues. Germline lookup yields CDR1 SGHRS and CDR2 YFSETQ. V was clipped by 5 bases and J by 4 bases; unmatched bases: 7. In nucleotides, the CDR3 is TGCGCCAGCAGGGGCGGGACAGGGGGCTTATACAATGAGCAGTTCTTC. It is translated as CASRGGTGGLYNEQFF.

This clonotype was seen a handful of times. The chain combines TRBV5-1 with TRBJ1-1; a weak D match, TRBD1 (5 bases). The CDR3 has 12 residues. Germline loops: CDR1 SGHRS, CDR2 YFSETQ. Trimming removed 2 bases at V and 7 bases at J, with 9 bases between. The CDR3 DNA reads as TGCGCCAGCAGCTTCCAGGGAATTGAAGCTTTCTTT. Its protein is CASSFQGIEAFF.

Many counts were recorded for this clonotype. The V call is TRBV6-1, the J call TRBJ2-7; 10 nucleotides agree with TRBD1. Trimming took 4 bases from V and 6 from J; bases not matched to a gene: 6. Germline CDR1 and CDR2: MNHNS and SASEGT. This CDR3 comprises 14 residues. In DNA, the CDR3 is TGTGCCAGCAGTGGACAGGGGGCGCATCCCGAGCAGTACTTC. Translated, it gives CASSGQGAHPEQYF.

The sample holds many counts of this clonotype. The chain couples TRBV12-3 or TRBV12-4 to TRBJ2-2, with D hard to call. The CDR3 is 13 residues long. Trimming took off 6 bases at V and 4 bases at J, with 9 bases between the two ends. CDR3: CASSHPVTGELFF. CDR3 in DNA: TGTGCCAGCAGCCACCCCGTCACCGGGGAGCTGTTTTTT.

The rearrangement uses TRBV5-1 and TRBJ1-1; D is uncertain. Trimming took 4 bases from V and 0 from J, leaving 10 bases between them. CDR3 length: 14 residues. Germline-derived CDR1 and CDR2 are SGHRS and YFSETQ. The CDR3 sequence: CASSHNTMNTEAFF. In nucleotides, the CDR3 is TGCGCCAGCAGCCATAATACCATGAACACTGAAGCTTTCTTT.

This clonotype was seen only a few times. J is TRBJ2-7 and V is TRBV19; 9 bases fit TRBD1. With 7 bases clipped from V and 6 bases from J, the junction kept 13 bases outside the gene matches. The CDR3 loop spans 15 amino acids. Germline values: CDR1 LNHDA, CDR2 SQIVND (reference sequence). The CDR3 DNA reads TGTGCCAGTACCACCCCATCGGGACAGGGTATCGAGCAGTACTTC. As protein: CASTTPSGQGIEQYF.

This clonotype occurred a few times. V and J are TRBV7-8 and TRBJ2-1, with a possible D match to TRBD1 (5 bases). V shed 1 base and J shed 6 bases, with 16 bases lying between them. CDR3 size: 16 residues. Germline V gene sequence: CDR1 SGHVS, CDR2 FQNEAQ. The CDR3 sequence: CASSLEVRESFNEQFF. Here the CDR3 DNA reads TGTGCCAGCAGCTTAGAAGTCAGGGAATCTTTCAATGAGCAGTTCTTC.

The chain carries TRBV4-1 and TRBJ2-2; 10 bases fit TRBD2. CDR3 size: 18 residues. With 1 base clipped from V and 3 bases from J, the junction kept 8 bases outside the gene matches. The V gene's germline CDR1 is MGHRA and CDR2 YSYEKL. This CDR3 is CASSQAPSGSLDTGELFF. In nucleotides, the CDR3 is TGCGCCAGCAGCCAAGCTCCTAGCGGGAGTTTAGACACCGGGGAGCTGTTTTTT.

This clonotype has more than one count but fewer than ten. V is TRBV20-1 and J is TRBJ1-6; D might be TRBD1 (5 bases). The CDR3 contains 16 residues. With 6 bases removed from V and 0 bases from J, the gap between germline ends came to 15 bases. Looked up from germline, CDR1 is DFQATT and CDR2 is SNEGSKA (reference sequence). The CDR3, as DNA: TGCAGTGCCACGAAGGGGAGTGGCTCCTATAATTCACCCCTCCACTTT. This codes for CSATKGSGSYNSPLHF.

This clonotype has only one observation. V is TRBV5-1 and J is TRBJ1-1; D uncertain. The CDR3 sequence is 14 residues long. The V gene lost 5 bases and the J gene lost 0 bases, with 11 bases spanning the gap. Germline CDR1 SGHRS, CDR2 YFSETQ. The CDR3 loop is CASSLSSLNTEAFF. CDR3 coding DNA: TGCGCCAGCAGTCTCTCCAGCCTGAACACTGAAGCTTTCTTT.

This clonotype was picked up many times. The chain combines TRBV29-1 with TRBJ1-1, with 9 bases that match TRBD1. The ends lost 6 bases at V and 3 bases at J; junction bases unmatched: 11. CDR1 is SQVTM, CDR2 ANQGSEA, per germline. The CDR3 runs 15 residues. CDR3 sequence: CSVGVTGGADTEAFF. The CDR3 nucleotides are TGCAGCGTCGGCGTAACAGGGGGCGCGGACACTGAAGCTTTCTTT.

The sample holds a few counts of this clonotype. This chain connects TRBV5-1 to TRBJ2-7; 10 positions match TRBD2. In germline, CDR1 is SGHRS, CDR2 YFSETQ. The J segment lost 5 bases and the V segment lost 2 bases, leaving 7 bases of the junction unmatched. This CDR3 is built from 15 residues. This CDR3 reads CASSFSSSGSHEQYF. As DNA, the CDR3 is TGCGCCAGCAGCTTCTCGTCTAGCGGGAGCCACGAGCAGTACTTC.